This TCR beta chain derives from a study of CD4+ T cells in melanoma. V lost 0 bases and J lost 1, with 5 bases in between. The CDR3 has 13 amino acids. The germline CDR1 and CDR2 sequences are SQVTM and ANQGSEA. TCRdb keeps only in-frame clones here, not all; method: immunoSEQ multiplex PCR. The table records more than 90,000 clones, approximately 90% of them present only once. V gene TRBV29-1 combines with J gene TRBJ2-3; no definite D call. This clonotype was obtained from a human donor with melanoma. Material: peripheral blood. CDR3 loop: CSVEDKGTDTQYF. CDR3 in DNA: TGCAGCGTTGAAGATAAAGGCACAGATACGCAGTATTTT.